This entry describes one TCR beta chain. Its antigen is undetermined. The data stem from a study of beta chain features in type 1 diabetes. General study findings and limits: Shorter templates might be favored by PCR, equally in patients and controls. TCRB repertoires of naive, central memory and Treg cells appeared more similar among patients than among healthy donors. cDNA-based reads could over-represent cells with high TCR expression. A definitive answer on HLA type influencing TCRB rearrangement was not reached here.

Germline V CDR1 and CDR2: SGHAT, FQNNGV. This CDR3 contains 16 residues. The V and J ends lost 5 bases and 4 bases respectively, with 18 bases between them. Expressed TCRB transcripts were sequenced after all isolated RNA was converted to cDNA. Generated by immunoSEQ multiplex PCR, the TCRdb table keeps only in-frame clones and is missing some. Among about 250,000 clones listed, roughly 13% were seen once. The source material was naive CD4+ T cells from blood. The chain recombines TRBV11-2 with TRBJ1-3, with D possibly matching TRBD1 (5 bases). The source is a woman in her forties in good health. CDR3 residues: CASSPLPGYSGNTIYF. DNA for the CDR3: TGTGCCAGCAGCCCCCTCCCAGGGTACTCAGGAAACACCATATATTTT. Based on the CDR3 plus reference TRBV11-2 and TRBJ1-3, the full variable domain is EAGVAQSPRYKIIEKRQSVAFWCNPISGHATLYWYQQILGQGPKLLIQFQNNGVVDDSQLPKDRFSAERLKGVDSTLKIQPAKLEDSAVYLCASSPLPGYSGNTIYFGEGSWLTVV.